A selection of T cell receptor beta chains follows, all from one sample in a study of blood T cell repertoires in COVID-19. Repertoires were generated with immunoSEQ multiplex PCR, while TCRdb's copy carries only in-frame clones and drops some. The table lists a few hundred thousand clones, 89% of them singletons. Sequenced sample: peripheral blood. The receptors stem from a woman aged 25-40 years with COVID-19, enrolled during active disease. Each CDR3 is given with its conserved first and last residue. A D gene is named only where the DNA matches it firmly. Clone size, where shown, is once, few, many, or a class for clones that have expanded.

d_call,clone_size,v_call,j_call,cdr3_nt,cdr3_aa
.,.,TRBV12-5,TRBJ2-5,TGTGCTAGTGCCCCACTCGACAGGCAAGAGACCCAGTACTTC,CASAPLDRQETQYF
.,.,TRBV4-1,TRBJ2-1,TGCGCCAGCAGCCAAGTTCAGGGCTATGAGCAGTTCTTC,CASSQVQGYEQFF
.,.,TRBV24-1,TRBJ2-7,TGTGCCACCAGTGATTCTAGGGGGGGGGCCTACGAGCAGTACTTC,CATSDSRGGAYEQYF
.,.,TRBV3-1/TRBV3-2,TRBJ2-2,TGTGCCAGCAGCCACGGACTAAGAACCGGGGAGCTGTTTTTT,CASSHGLRTGELFF
.,.,TRBV28,TRBJ1-6,TGTGCCAGCCGCCCCCGGGACATAATCTTATTCATAGGTCCACCCCTCCACTTT,CASRPRDIILFIGPPLHF
TRBD1,.,TRBV27,TRBJ1-2,TGTGCCAGCAGTTTATCCCCGACAGGGTTCTATGGCTACACCTTC,CASSLSPTGFYGYTF
.,.,TRBV23-1,TRBJ2-2,TGCGCCAGCAGTCAATCAGGGGATCGAACGAACACCGGGGAGCTGTTTTTT,CASSQSGDRTNTGELFF
TRBD2,.,TRBV5-1,TRBJ2-1,TGCGCCAGCAGCTCCGGACTAGCCTACTCGAGCTCCTACAATGAGCAGTTCTTC,CASSSGLAYSSSYNEQFF
TRBD2,.,TRBV19,TRBJ2-1,TGTGCCAGTAGTATAGGTAGCGGGAGTTACAATGAGCAGTTCTTC,CASSIGSGSYNEQFF
TRBD1,.,TRBV19,TRBJ1-4,TGTGCCAGTAACCCCCGGGACAGGCTTAATGAAAAACTGTTTTTT,CASNPRDRLNEKLFF
TRBD1,.,TRBV29-1,TRBJ1-2,TGCAGTGCAGACAGGGAAAACTATGGCTACACCTTC,CSADRENYGYTF
.,.,TRBV20-1,TRBJ1-4,TGCAGTGCTCCTCGCGGGGGAAAACTGTTTTTT,CSAPRGGKLFF
TRBD1,.,TRBV29-1,TRBJ1-1,TGCAGCGTTGATACAGGGGTGGGAGCTTTCTTT,CSVDTGVGAFF
.,.,TRBV4-3,TRBJ2-2,TGCGCCAGCAGCCCACAAACCGGGGAGCTGTTTTTT,CASSPQTGELFF
TRBD1,.,TRBV7-2,TRBJ2-3,TGTGCCAGCAGCCTGACAGGGGTGGGCACAGATACGCAGTATTTT,CASSLTGVGTDTQYF
.,once,TRBV11-2,TRBJ2-2,TGTGCCAGCAGGAAGCAGGGCACCGGGGAGCTGTTTTTT,CASRKQGTGELFF
.,.,TRBV3-1/TRBV3-2,TRBJ2-5,TGTGCCAGCAGCCTACCACCTAAAGAGACCCAGTACTTC,CASSLPPKETQYF
.,once,TRBV5-8,TRBJ2-5,TGTGCCAGCAGCTTGAGTCAGTTGGGCCTCCAAGAGACCCAGTACTTC,CASSLSQLGLQETQYF
TRBD2,few,TRBV27,TRBJ2-2,TGTGCCAGCCAGCGGGAGTTGGACACCGGGGAGCTGTTTTTT,CASQRELDTGELFF
.,.,TRBV7-9,TRBJ1-3,TGTGCCAGCAGTCACAGGTTTCCCGACTCTGGAAACACCATATATTTT,CASSHRFPDSGNTIYF
.,.,TRBV25-1,TRBJ2-2,TGTGCCAGCAGTGAGGCCCAAAGTGACACCGGGGAGCTGTTTTTT,CASSEAQSDTGELFF
.,.,TRBV3-1/TRBV3-2,TRBJ1-3,TGTGCCAGCAGCCCCAATTGGGGGAGGTTAGACACTATATATTTT,CASSPNWGRLDTIYF
.,.,TRBV19,TRBJ1-5,TGTGCCAGTACCTCCGAGGGGGGGTCGAATAGCAATCAGCCCCAGCATTTT,CASTSEGGSNSNQPQHF
TRBD2,.,TRBV28,TRBJ2-1,TGTGCCAGCAGGGCGGGACTAGCTTACAATGAGCAGTTCTTC,CASRAGLAYNEQFF
TRBD1,.,TRBV7-2,TRBJ1-2,TGTGCCAGCAGCCCCAGGACAGGGGAATCCTACTATGGCTACACCTTC,CASSPRTGESYYGYTF
TRBD1,.,TRBV7-9,TRBJ1-2,TGTGCCAGCAGCTTAGTCCGACAGGGGGGAACCTATGGCTACACCTTC,CASSLVRQGGTYGYTF
.,.,TRBV19,TRBJ2-3,TGTGCCAGTAGTCCCCTCCGGGGACAAGGGGGGGCAGATACGCAGTATTTT,CASSPLRGQGGADTQYF
TRBD2,.,TRBV24-1,TRBJ2-2,TGTGCCACCAGTGATTTGCGAGCGGGAGACACCGGGGAGCTGTTTTTT,CATSDLRAGDTGELFF
TRBD1,.,TRBV28,TRBJ1-5,TGTGCCAGCAGTTTGTGGCAGGGGGATCAGCCCCAGCATTTT,CASSLWQGDQPQHF
TRBD1,.,TRBV3-1/TRBV3-2,TRBJ1-1,TGTGCCAGCAGCCAGGGGGACAGGGCCTCTGAAGCTTTCTTT,CASSQGDRASEAFF
TRBD2,.,TRBV19,TRBJ2-3,TGTGCCAGCTCAGTTGGGACTAGCGTCCGAGATACGCAGTATTTT,CASSVGTSVRDTQYF
TRBD1,once,TRBV5-4,TRBJ1-1,TGTGCCAGCAGCCGGGGGACAGGGGTTGCCACTGAAGCTTTCTTT,CASSRGTGVATEAFF
TRBD1,.,TRBV6-1,TRBJ1-5,TGTGCCAGCAGTGAAGATATCGCAGGGGGCTATCAGCCCCAGCATTTT,CASSEDIAGGYQPQHF
TRBD1,.,TRBV7-2,TRBJ2-3,TGTGCCAGCAGCTTAATGGGTTCCGGGACAGGGACTATAGATACGCAGTATTTT,CASSLMGSGTGTIDTQYF
TRBD1,.,TRBV29-1,TRBJ2-6,TGCAGCGTTGAAGTCCCGACAGGGGGCTACTCTGGGGCCAACGTCCTGACTTTC,CSVEVPTGGYSGANVLTF
.,.,TRBV24-1,TRBJ2-1,TGTGCCACCAGTGCCCGGGTTGTTAATGAGCAGTTCTTC,CATSARVVNEQFF
.,.,TRBV3-1/TRBV3-2,TRBJ1-6,TGTGCCAGCAACGTGCGGGGGGATAATTCACCCCTCCACTTT,CASNVRGDNSPLHF
.,.,TRBV6-2/TRBV6-3,TRBJ1-1,TGTGCCAGCAGTTACGGGCTCCACACTGAAGCTTTCTTT,CASSYGLHTEAFF
.,.,TRBV28,TRBJ1-1,TGTGCCAGCAGTGATCTAGGGGACACGAACACTGAAGCTTTCTTT,CASSDLGDTNTEAFF
TRBD1,few,TRBV7-9,TRBJ1-2,TGTGCCAGCAGCTACCCTACACTACTACAGGGGGCTCACTATGGCTACACCTTC,CASSYPTLLQGAHYGYTF
.,few,TRBV19,TRBJ1-1,TGTGCCAGTAGTACAAATACAGGGTCTGAAGCTTTCTTT,CASSTNTGSEAFF